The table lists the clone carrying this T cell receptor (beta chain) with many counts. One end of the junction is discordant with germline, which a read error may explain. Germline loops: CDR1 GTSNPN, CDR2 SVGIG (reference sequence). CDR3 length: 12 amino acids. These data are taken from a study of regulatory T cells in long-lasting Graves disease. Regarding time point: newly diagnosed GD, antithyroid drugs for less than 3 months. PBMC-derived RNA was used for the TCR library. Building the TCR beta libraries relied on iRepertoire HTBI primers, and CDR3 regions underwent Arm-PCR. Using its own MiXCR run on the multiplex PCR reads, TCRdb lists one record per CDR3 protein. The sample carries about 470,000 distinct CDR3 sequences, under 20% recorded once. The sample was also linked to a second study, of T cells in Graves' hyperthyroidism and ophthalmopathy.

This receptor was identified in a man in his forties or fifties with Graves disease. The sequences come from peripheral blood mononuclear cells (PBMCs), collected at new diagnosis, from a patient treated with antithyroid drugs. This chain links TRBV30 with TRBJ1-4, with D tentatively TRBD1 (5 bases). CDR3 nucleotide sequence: TGTGCCTGGAACCCCGGGGGAGCAGCTCCGCTTTTT. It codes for CAWNPGGAAPLF.